This is a list of T cell receptor beta chains from one sample in a study of blood T cell repertoires in COVID-19. Sequenced by immunoSEQ multiplex PCR; TCRdb stores in-frame clones only, minus some. Found here are approximately 65,000 clones, 70% to 85% of them singletons; the top ten hold about a fifth. The sequencing input was peripheral blood. The source is a woman of 80 years or more with active or convalescent COVID-19. Each CDR3 is given with its conserved first and last residue. Fields, in order: clone size, V gene, D gene, J gene, CDR3 DNA, CDR3 protein. The D gene is left open where the match is weak. Clone size, where shown, is once, few, many, or a class for clones that have expanded.

-,TRBV5-6,TRBD1,TRBJ1-2,TGTGCCAGCAGCAATGGACAGGGGGAACTTGGCTACACCTTC,CASSNGQGELGYTF
-,TRBV5-8,-,TRBJ1-5,TGTGCCAGCAGCTTGGCCGTGGGGCCCGATCAGCCCCAGCATTTT,CASSLAVGPDQPQHF
-,TRBV3-1/TRBV3-2,-,TRBJ1-2,TGTGCCAGCAGCCTACGGACAGCTAACTATGGCTACACCTTC,CASSLRTANYGYTF
-,TRBV5-1,-,TRBJ2-5,TGCGCCAGCAGCGCTATCGTTGCAGAGACCCAGTACTTC,CASSAIVAETQYF
-,TRBV5-1,TRBD2,TRBJ2-5,TGCGCCAGCAGCTTGTCCGGGAGGGAGACCCAGTACTTC,CASSLSGRETQYF
-,TRBV11-3,-,TRBJ1-1,TGTGCCAGCAGCTTTTCAGGTGAGAGCACTGAAGCTTTCTTT,CASSFSGESTEAFF
-,TRBV5-1,-,TRBJ1-6,TGCGCCAGCAGCTTCAGCGATAACTATAATTCACCCCTCCACTTT,CASSFSDNYNSPLHF
-,TRBV5-1,-,TRBJ1-1,TGCGCCAGCAGCCAACAGGAGACGCTTGAAGCTTTCTTT,CASSQQETLEAFF
-,TRBV4-1,-,TRBJ1-4,TGCGCCAGCAGCCAAGTATTTCCCGGACAAACTAATGAAAAACTGTTTTTT,CASSQVFPGQTNEKLFF
-,TRBV5-1,TRBD2,TRBJ2-5,TGCGCCAGCAGCTTGGGACTAGCGGGGGTGGTCCAAGAGACCCAGTACTTC,CASSLGLAGVVQETQYF
once,TRBV4-2,TRBD1,TRBJ1-2,TGTGCCAGCAGCCAAGCCGGGGACAGGGTTGGTGGCTACACCTTC,CASSQAGDRVGGYTF
-,TRBV5-6,-,TRBJ1-4,TGTGCCAGCAGCCCGGGTCCGCTCTGGGAAAAACTGTTTTTT,CASSPGPLWEKLFF
-,TRBV5-8,TRBD2,TRBJ2-3,TGTGCCAGCAGCTTAAGCGGGGGGGCTAGCACAGATACGCAGTATTTT,CASSLSGGASTDTQYF
-,TRBV12-3/TRBV12-4,-,TRBJ1-2,TGTGCCAGCCGGAGGAGGGACTATGGCTACACCTTC,CASRRRDYGYTF
-,TRBV14,-,TRBJ1-6,TGTGCCAGCAGCCAAGCCACCCCAGGGGTCTCACCCCTCCACTTT,CASSQATPGVSPLHF
-,TRBV3-1/TRBV3-2,-,TRBJ1-2,TGTGCCAGCAAAATGGGGGGGCACTATGGCTACACCTTC,CASKMGGHYGYTF
-,TRBV7-2,-,TRBJ1-5,TGTGCCAGCAGCTTCTCTTTTAGGGGTCAGCCCCAGCATTTT,CASSFSFRGQPQHF
-,TRBV18,TRBD1,TRBJ2-2,TGTGCCAGCTCAGCATCGACAGGGTTCACCGGGGAGCTGTTTTTT,CASSASTGFTGELFF
-,TRBV6-4,TRBD2,TRBJ2-3,TGTGCCAGCAGTGAAGGACTAGCTGGTGCAGATACGCAGTATTTT,CASSEGLAGADTQYF
-,TRBV5-4,TRBD1,TRBJ2-5,TGTGCCAGCAGCATGGGACAGGAAGAGACCCAGTACTTC,CASSMGQEETQYF
-,TRBV5-1,-,TRBJ2-7,TGCGCCAGCAGCCCGGGACACTCTTCTAACGAGCAGTACTTC,CASSPGHSSNEQYF
few,TRBV5-6,TRBD2,TRBJ2-3,TGTGCCAGCAGCTTGTGGCTAGCGGGGAATCCAGATACGCAGTATTTT,CASSLWLAGNPDTQYF
-,TRBV11-2,-,TRBJ1-1,TGTGCCAGCAGCTTTCAATACAGGGACACTGAAGCTTTCTTT,CASSFQYRDTEAFF
-,TRBV2,-,TRBJ1-1,TGTGCCAGCAGCGTGCCGGGATCGATGAACACTGAAGCTTTCTTT,CASSVPGSMNTEAFF
-,TRBV6-5,-,TRBJ2-5,TGTGCCAGCAGTAAACAGGGTTTTCGGGAGACCCAGTACTTC,CASSKQGFRETQYF